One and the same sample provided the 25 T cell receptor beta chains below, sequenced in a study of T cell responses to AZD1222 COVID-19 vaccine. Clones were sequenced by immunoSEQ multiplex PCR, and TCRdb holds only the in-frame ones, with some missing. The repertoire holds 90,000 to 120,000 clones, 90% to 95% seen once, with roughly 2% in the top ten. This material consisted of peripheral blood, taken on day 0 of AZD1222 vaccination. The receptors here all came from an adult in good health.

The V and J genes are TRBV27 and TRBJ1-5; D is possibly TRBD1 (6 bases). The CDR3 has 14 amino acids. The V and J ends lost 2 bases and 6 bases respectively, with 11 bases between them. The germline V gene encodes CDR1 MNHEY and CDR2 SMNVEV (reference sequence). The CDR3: CASSLRGGGQPQHF. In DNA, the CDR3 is TGTGCCAGCAGTTTAAGGGGAGGGGGTCAGCCCCAGCATTTT.

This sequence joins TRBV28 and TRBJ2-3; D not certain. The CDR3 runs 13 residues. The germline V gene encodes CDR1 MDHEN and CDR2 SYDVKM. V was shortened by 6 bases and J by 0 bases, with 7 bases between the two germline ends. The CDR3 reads CASRLTSTDTQYF. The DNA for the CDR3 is TGTGCCAGCAGACTAACTAGCACAGATACGCAGTATTTT. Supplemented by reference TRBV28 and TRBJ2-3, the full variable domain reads DVKVTQSSRYLVKRTGEKVFLECVQDMDHENMFWYRQDPGLGLRLIYFSYDVKMKEKGDIPEGYSVSREKKERFSLILESASTNQTSMYLCASRLTSTDTQYFGPGTRLTVL.

This chain's CDR3 is CASSLGATNEKLFF. DNA for the CDR3: TGTGCCAGCAGCCTGGGGGCAACTAATGAAAAACTGTTTTTT. The gene calls are TRBV3-1 (or the pseudogene TRBV3-2) and TRBJ1-4; the D gene is possibly TRBD1 (5 bases). Germline CDR1 and CDR2: LGHDT and YNNKEL (reference sequence). The germline V and J ends were trimmed by 4 bases and 0 bases, with 6 bases remaining between them. This CDR3 has 14 amino acids.

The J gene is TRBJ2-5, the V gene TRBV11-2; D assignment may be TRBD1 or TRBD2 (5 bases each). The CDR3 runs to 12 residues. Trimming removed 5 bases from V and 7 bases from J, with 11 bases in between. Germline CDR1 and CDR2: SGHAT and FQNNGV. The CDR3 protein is CASSPGPGTQYF. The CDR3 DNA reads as TGTGCCAGCAGCCCGGGACCGGGGACCCAGTACTTC.

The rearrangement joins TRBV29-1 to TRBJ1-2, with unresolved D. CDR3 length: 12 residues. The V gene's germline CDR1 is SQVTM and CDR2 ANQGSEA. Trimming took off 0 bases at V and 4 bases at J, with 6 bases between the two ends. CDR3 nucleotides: TGCAGCGTTGAAGAGGGCAGCTATGGCTACACCTTC. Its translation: CSVEEGSYGYTF.

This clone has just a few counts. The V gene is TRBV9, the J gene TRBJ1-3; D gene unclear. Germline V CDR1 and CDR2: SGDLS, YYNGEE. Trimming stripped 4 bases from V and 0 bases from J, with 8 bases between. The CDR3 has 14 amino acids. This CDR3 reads CASSPSDSGNTIYF. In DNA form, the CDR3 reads TGTGCCAGCAGCCCCAGCGACTCTGGAAACACCATATATTTT. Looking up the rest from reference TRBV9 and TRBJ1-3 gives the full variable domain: DSGVTQTPKHLITATGQRVTLRCSPRSGDLSVYWYQQSLDQGLQFLIQYYNGEERAKGNILERFSAQQFPDLHSELNLSSLELGDSALYFCASSPSDSGNTIYFGEGSWLTVV.

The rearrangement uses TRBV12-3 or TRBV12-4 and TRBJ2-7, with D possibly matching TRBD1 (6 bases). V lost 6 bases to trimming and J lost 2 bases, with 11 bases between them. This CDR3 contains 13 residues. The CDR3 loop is CASRTTGTYEQYF. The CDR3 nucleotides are TGTGCCAGCAGGACAACAGGGACCTACGAGCAGTACTTC.

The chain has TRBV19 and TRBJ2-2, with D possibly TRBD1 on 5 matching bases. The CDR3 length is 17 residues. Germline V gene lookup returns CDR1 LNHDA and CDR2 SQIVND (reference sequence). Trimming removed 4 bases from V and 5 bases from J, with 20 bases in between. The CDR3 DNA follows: TGTGCCAGTAGTAATCCAGGGTCTATCCCGTGGACCGGGGAGCTGTTTTTT. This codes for CASSNPGSIPWTGELFF.

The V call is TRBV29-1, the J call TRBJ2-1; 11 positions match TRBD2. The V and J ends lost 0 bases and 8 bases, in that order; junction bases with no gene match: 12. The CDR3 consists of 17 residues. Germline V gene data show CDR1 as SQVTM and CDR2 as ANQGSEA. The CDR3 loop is CSVEDNPVSGRADEQFF. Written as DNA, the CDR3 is TGCAGCGTTGAAGACAACCCCGTTAGCGGGAGGGCCGATGAGCAGTTCTTC.

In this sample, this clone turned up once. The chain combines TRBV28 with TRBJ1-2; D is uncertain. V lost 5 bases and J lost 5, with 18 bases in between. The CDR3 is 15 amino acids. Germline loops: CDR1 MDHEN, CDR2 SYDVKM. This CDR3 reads CASSGTPDQEYGYTF. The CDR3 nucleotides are TGTGCCAGCAGTGGAACTCCCGATCAGGAATATGGCTACACCTTC.

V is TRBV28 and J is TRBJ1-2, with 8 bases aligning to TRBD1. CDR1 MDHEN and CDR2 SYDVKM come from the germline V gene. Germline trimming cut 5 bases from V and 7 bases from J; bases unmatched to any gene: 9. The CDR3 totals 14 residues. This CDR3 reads CASSLGQGEGGYTF. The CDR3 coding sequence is TGTGCCAGCAGTCTTGGACAGGGTGAGGGTGGCTACACCTTC.

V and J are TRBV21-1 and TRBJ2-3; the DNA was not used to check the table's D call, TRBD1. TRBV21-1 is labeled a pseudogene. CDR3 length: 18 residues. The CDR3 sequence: CASSKLDTGGRSTDTQYF. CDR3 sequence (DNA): TGTGCCAGCAGCAAATTGGATACAGGGGGCCGGAGCACAGATACGCAGTATTTT.

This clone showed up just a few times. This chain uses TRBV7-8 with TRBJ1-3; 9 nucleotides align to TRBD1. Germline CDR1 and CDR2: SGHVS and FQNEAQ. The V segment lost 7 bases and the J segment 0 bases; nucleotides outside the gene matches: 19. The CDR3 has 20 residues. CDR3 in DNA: TGTGCCAGCACCATAAAGGGGGGGGCACAGGGGGCGTTCTCTGGAAACACCATATATTTT. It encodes CASTIKGGAQGAFSGNTIYF.

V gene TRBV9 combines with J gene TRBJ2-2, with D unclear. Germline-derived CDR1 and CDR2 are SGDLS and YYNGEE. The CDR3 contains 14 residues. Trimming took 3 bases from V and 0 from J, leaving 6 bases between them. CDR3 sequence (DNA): TGTGCCAGCAGCGGGGGAACGAACACCGGGGAGCTGTTTTTT. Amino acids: CASSGGTNTGELFF.

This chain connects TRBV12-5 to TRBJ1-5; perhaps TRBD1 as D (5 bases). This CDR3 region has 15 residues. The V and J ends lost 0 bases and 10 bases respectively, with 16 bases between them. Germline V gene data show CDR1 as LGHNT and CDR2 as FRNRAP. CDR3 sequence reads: CASGLVAGPHNPQHF. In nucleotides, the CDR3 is TGTGCTAGTGGTTTGGTAGCGGGGCCGCATAACCCCCAGCATTTT.

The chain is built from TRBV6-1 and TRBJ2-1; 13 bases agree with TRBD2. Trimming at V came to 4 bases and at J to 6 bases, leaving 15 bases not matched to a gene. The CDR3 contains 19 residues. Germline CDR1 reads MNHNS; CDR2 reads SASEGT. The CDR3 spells CASSVASTSGGAFSNEQFF. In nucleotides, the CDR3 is TGTGCCAGCAGTGTCGCCTCTACTAGCGGGGGGGCCTTCTCCAATGAGCAGTTCTTC.

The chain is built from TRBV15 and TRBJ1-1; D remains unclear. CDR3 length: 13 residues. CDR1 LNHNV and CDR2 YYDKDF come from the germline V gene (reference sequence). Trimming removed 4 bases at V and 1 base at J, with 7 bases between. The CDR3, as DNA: TGTGCCACCAGCACTGAGAAGAACACTGAAGCTTTCTTT. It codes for CATSTEKNTEAFF.

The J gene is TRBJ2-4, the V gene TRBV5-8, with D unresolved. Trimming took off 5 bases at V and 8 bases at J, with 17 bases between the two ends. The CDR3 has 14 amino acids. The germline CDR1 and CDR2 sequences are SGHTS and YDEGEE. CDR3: CASRITGPRDIQYF. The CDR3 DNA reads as TGTGCCAGCAGAATCACGGGCCCTCGGGACATTCAGTACTTC.

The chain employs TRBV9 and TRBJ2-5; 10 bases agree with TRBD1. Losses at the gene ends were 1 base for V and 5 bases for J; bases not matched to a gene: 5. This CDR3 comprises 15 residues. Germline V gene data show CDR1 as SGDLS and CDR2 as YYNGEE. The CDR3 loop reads CASSVRDRGGETQYF. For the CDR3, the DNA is TGTGCCAGCAGCGTACGGGACAGGGGAGGGGAGACCCAGTACTTC.

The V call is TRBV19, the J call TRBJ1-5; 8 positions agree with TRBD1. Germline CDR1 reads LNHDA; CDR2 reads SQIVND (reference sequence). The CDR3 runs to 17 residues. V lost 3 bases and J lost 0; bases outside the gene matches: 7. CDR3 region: CASSMTYGQGSNQPQHF. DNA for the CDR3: TGTGCCAGTAGTATGACATACGGACAGGGTAGCAATCAGCCCCAGCATTTT.

The CDR3 nucleotides are TGTGCCACCAGCAGAGTTTATGCAGGGCTGAATTTTAACTATGGCTACACCTTC. Translating gives CATSRVYAGLNFNYGYTF. The chain couples TRBV15 to TRBJ1-2; D is possibly TRBD1 (5 bases). The ends were cut back, 1 base at V and 1 base at J, with 19 bases in the middle. Germline loops: CDR1 LNHNV, CDR2 YYDKDF (reference sequence). This CDR3 has 18 residues.

DNA for the CDR3: TGTGCCAGCAGCTTAGTCTCGGCAAATGAAGCTTTCTTT. This sequence encodes CASSLVSANEAFF. The chain uses TRBV7-8 and TRBJ1-1; no clear D gene. Trimming left V 1 base short and J 7 bases short, with 10 bases between. The CDR3 covers 13 residues. Germline values: CDR1 SGHVS, CDR2 FQNEAQ.

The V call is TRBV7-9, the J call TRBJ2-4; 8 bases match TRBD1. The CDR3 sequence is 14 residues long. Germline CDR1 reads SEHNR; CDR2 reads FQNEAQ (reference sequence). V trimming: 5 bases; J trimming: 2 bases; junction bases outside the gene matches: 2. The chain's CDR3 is CASSRTGSKNIQYF. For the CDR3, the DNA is TGTGCCAGCAGCCGGACAGGGTCCAAAAACATTCAGTACTTC.

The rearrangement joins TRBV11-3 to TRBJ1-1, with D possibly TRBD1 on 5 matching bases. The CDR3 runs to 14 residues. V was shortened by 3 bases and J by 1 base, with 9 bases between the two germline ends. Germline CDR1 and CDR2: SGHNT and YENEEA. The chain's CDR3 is CASSFIQGNTEAFF. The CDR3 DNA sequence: TGTGCCAGCAGCTTTATTCAGGGGAACACTGAAGCTTTCTTT.

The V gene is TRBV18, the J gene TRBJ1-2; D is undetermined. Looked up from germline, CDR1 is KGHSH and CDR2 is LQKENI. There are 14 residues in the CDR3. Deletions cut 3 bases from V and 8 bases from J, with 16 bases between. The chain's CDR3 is CASSPPDGLGGYTF. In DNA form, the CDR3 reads TGTGCCAGCTCACCCCCGGACGGACTCGGGGGCTACACCTTC. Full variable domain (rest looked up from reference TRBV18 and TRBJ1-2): NAGVMQNPRHLVRRRGQEARLRCSPMKGHSHVYWYRQLPEEGLKFMVYLQKENIIDESGMPKERFSAEFPKEGPSILRIQQVVRGDSAAYFCASSPPDGLGGYTFGSGTRLTVV.